This T cell receptor beta chain was profiled in a study of T cells after somatic rescue of genetic block. V lost 1 base, J lost 6 bases, and 7 bases lay in between. The CDR3 has 13 residues. The V gene's germline CDR1 is LNHDA and CDR2 SQIVND (reference sequence). The data were produced by immunoSEQ multiplex PCR, yet TCRdb's version contains in-frame clones alone and is incomplete. Here the sample spans more than 65,000 clones, about nine tenths being singletons. V usage is TRBV19 and J usage is TRBJ2-1; the D is unclear. The sample consisted of peripheral blood mononuclear cells (PBMCs). This receptor was taken from a young man. CDR3 protein: CASSIGAVNEQFF. The CDR3 DNA reads TGTGCCAGTAGTATAGGGGCTGTCAATGAGCAGTTCTTC.